The T cell receptor (beta chain) described here comes from a study of beta chain features in type 1 diabetes (dated by TCRdb to 2016 to 2019). Context from the whole study: Mean age, gender distribution, total cell number and subset yield did not differ between patients and healthy donors. A total of 100 million to 140 million sorted cells were examined across all samples, and the number of cells per subset was strongly correlated with RNA yield. Naive and central memory subsets were obtained from all 30 or so donors, but regulatory and stem cell-like memory subsets were isolated from only 8 patients and roughly 8 healthy donors. The study compared TCRB repertoires of sorted circulating CD4+ T cell subsets between recently diagnosed type 1 diabetes patients and matched healthy donors.

CDR1 and CDR2 (MNHEY, SMNVEV) derive from the germline V gene (reference sequence). V ends up 4 bases short and J 2 bases short, with an unmatched junction base count of 14. From its cysteine to its phenylalanine, the CDR3 spans 18 amino acids. The kept DNA is CDR3 alone, 54 bases in frame from the first base. This clone was counted between two and nine times. Its antigen has not been determined. The input lacks base qualities; no much larger clone sits a single base away. Each donor gave one peripheral blood draw, around 0.12 L on average, collected into heparinised tubes. Naive, central memory, regulatory and stem cell-like memory CD4+ T cells were sorted on a BD FACSAria II using a panel including CD45RO, CCR7, CD25, CD127, CD95 and CD27. Purity was above 95% for every sorted population. Right away, PBMCs were isolated by Lymphoprep density gradient centrifugation and were stained directly, with no culture step. So that batch effects would be minimized, each experiment stained and sorted samples in pairs, pairing one healthy donor with one patient.

The High Capacity cDNA Reverse Transcription Kit was used to reverse transcribe all of the isolated RNA, meaning that expressed TCRB transcripts were what got sequenced. Survey-depth immunoSEQ sequencing was performed on stem cell-like memory T cell samples, with an average of about 1 million total reads per sample. After sorted cells were lysed in RLT buffer, RNA was extracted with DNase-treated RNeasy Micro or Mini kits, with the choice depending on cell number. To prevent cross-contamination, every cell subset was processed on its own, while patient and healthy donor samples were processed together. TCRB sequences were amplified from cDNA with the immunoSEQ multiplex PCR, producing 87-bp fragments spanning the CDR3 region. Amplicons were sequenced on the Illumina HiSeq platform. The original methods were these. Synthetic template baselines were used to correct PCR bias computationally, reads within Hamming distance 2 were collapsed together, and singletons that could not be merged were discarded. Reads were aligned against IMGT so that V, D and J genes, CDR3 length and insertions or deletions at six rearrangement sites could be assigned. Within each subset, clonotype counts were normalized to the number of sorted cells before true diversity and Gini coefficients were calculated with the tcR R package. The overlap coefficient, calculated on TCRB nucleotide sequences, was used to measure repertoire sharing. TCRdb provides this immuneACCESS table in a form limited to in-frame rearrangements. Some clones are lacking; in checked studies, under half of them reflect an unresolved V gene, and why the rest are absent is not known. V and J calls and clone size are as listed in that table; D and trimming were resolved from the DNA. This sample has tens of thousands of clones in its table, and under 35% of those were observed once. The ten largest clonotypes hold 0.45% to 0.55% of the sample.

General conclusions and limits of the study: Because small numbers of individuals were included in the HLA sub-analyses, any influence of HLA type on TCRB rearrangement was left unresolved. In all four CD4+ subsets, TCRB CDR3 length was moderately but significantly shorter in type 1 diabetes patients. PCR may preferentially amplify shorter templates, but because patient and control samples were amplified and corrected together, any resulting skew would affect both groups equally. Naive, central memory and regulatory TCRB repertoires appeared to be more alike among patients than among healthy donors. At VDJ recombination sites, type 1 diabetes patients had fewer insertions and more deleted nucleotides, which implies abnormalities in thymic rearrangement. Because cDNA was sequenced instead of genomic DNA, activated cells with high expression could be over-represented, although the groups did not differ in activation or CD3 levels.

This clonotype was sampled from a young woman in good health. This sequence uses TRBV27 and TRBJ2-7; 10 junctional bases match TRBD1. The sample consisted of stem cell memory CD4+ T cells from blood. The sample's cell subset or site label is to be understood as: stem cell-like memory CD4+ T cells. The CDR3 region: CASSSSRQGQGTTYEQYF. The nucleotide sequence reads as follows: TGTGCCAGCAGTTCGAGCCGGCAGGGACAGGGGACCACCTACGAGCAGTACTTC.